What follows are 32 T cell receptor beta chains derived from one specimen sequenced in a study of CD8+ T cells in alopecia areata. TCR sequencing used cDNA made by reverse transcription of extracted RNA. This table comes from immunoSEQ multiplex PCR, and its TCRdb copy is limited to in-frame clones, with some not included. The sample holds tens of thousands of clones; under 60% are singletons and the top ten take roughly 22%. The treatment: oral pan-JAK inhibitor, 5-10 mg twice daily. Sequenced material: CD8+ T cells sorted from blood, taken at approximately week 36, from a patient treated with tofacitinib. All receptors come from a human donor with alopecia areata.

V gene TRBV7-9 combines with J gene TRBJ2-3; D remains unclear. Germline-derived CDR1 and CDR2 are SEHNR and FQNEAQ (reference sequence). With 6 bases removed from V and 0 bases from J, the gap between germline ends came to 10 bases. This CDR3 has 14 residues. DNA of the CDR3: TGTGCCAGCAGTTTAATTTCTAGCACAGATACGCAGTATTTT. Protein sequence: CASSLISSTDTQYF.

The genes are TRBV30 and TRBJ2-2; D is unclear. V was cut by 1 base and J by 0 bases, with 6 bases left in between. The length of the CDR3 is 14 residues. Germline V gives CDR1 GTSNPN, CDR2 SVGIG (reference sequence). The CDR3 sequence: CAWSGAANTGELFF. As DNA, the CDR3 is TGTGCCTGGAGTGGGGCGGCGAACACCGGGGAGCTGTTTTTT. Full variable domain (rest looked up from reference TRBV30 and TRBJ2-2): SQTIHQWPATLVQPVGSPLSLECTVEGTSNPNLYWYRQAAGRGLQLLFYSVGIGQISSEVPQNLSASRPQDRQFILSSKKLLLSDSGFYLCAWSGAANTGELFFGEGSRLTVL.

The sample holds a few counts of this clone. The rearrangement uses TRBV9 and TRBJ2-7; D gene uncertain. Germline values: CDR1 SGDLS, CDR2 YYNGEE. The CDR3 runs 14 residues. The V and J ends lost 0 bases and 0 bases respectively, with 7 bases between them. Here the CDR3 reads CASSVAANSYEQYF. The CDR3 region has the DNA TGTGCCAGCAGCGTAGCGGCTAACTCCTACGAGCAGTACTTC.

CDR3 residues: CAWNFYEQYF. In DNA, the CDR3 is TGTGCCTGGAACTTCTACGAGCAGTACTTC. This rearrangement joins TRBV30 to TRBJ2-5; D uncertain. The better agreement between TRBJ2-7 and the DNA end casts doubt on the J call. Germline lookup yields CDR1 GTSNPN and CDR2 SVGIG (reference sequence). The CDR3 length is 10 residues.

The chain joins TRBV14 to TRBJ2-7, with D maybe TRBD2 (5 bases). There are 17 residues in the CDR3. Trimming stripped 0 bases from V and 1 base from J, with 16 bases between. Germline-derived CDR1 and CDR2 are SGHDN and FVKESK. DNA for the CDR3: TGTGCCAGCAGCCAAGAAGGTCTGGCGGGCCCATCCTACGAGCAGTACTTC. Translating gives CASSQEGLAGPSYEQYF.

The chain uses TRBV30 and TRBJ1-1; possible D gene TRBD1, 5 bases. V was cut by 2 bases and J by 1 base, with 11 bases left in between. The CDR3 covers 14 residues. The germline V gene encodes CDR1 GTSNPN and CDR2 SVGIG (reference sequence). The CDR3 loop is CAWSRWGSNTEAFF. The CDR3 bases are TGTGCCTGGAGTCGATGGGGCTCGAACACTGAAGCTTTCTTT.

This clone has only a few counts. The V and J genes are TRBV9 and TRBJ2-6; D uncertain. CDR1 SGDLS and CDR2 YYNGEE come from the germline V gene. V was trimmed by 4 bases and J by 0 bases, leaving 14 bases between them. CDR3 length equals 17 residues. The CDR3 sequence is CASSHNPQVSGANVLTF. CDR3 DNA: TGTGCCAGCAGCCATAATCCACAAGTCTCTGGGGCCAACGTCCTGACTTTC.

Comments on this clone: A far bigger clonotype differs at one base, so this is likely a read error. V gene TRBV6-1 combines with J gene TRBJ2-2; 8 positions agree with TRBD2. V gave up 6 bases and J gave up 6 bases; unmatched junction bases: 6. CDR3 length: 14 amino acids. CDR1 and CDR2 from the germline V gene are MNHNS and SASEGT. The CDR3 here is CASRAGEDAGELFF. CDR3 bases: TGTGCCAGCAGAGCGGGAGAGGACGCCGGGGAGCTGTTTTTT.

V is TRBV6-6 and J is TRBJ1-1, with D possibly matching TRBD1 (6 bases). The V and J ends lost 5 bases and 8 bases respectively, with 9 bases between them. The germline V gene encodes CDR1 MNHNY and CDR2 SVGAGI (reference sequence). This CDR3 has 11 residues. CDR3 loop: CASSDRMEAFF. The CDR3 DNA is TGTGCCAGCAGTGACAGGATGGAAGCTTTCTTT.

This clone was picked up a small number of times. The CDR3 DNA sequence: TGCAGCGATGGATGGGCTTTCTTT. It is translated as CSDGWAFF. The J gene is TRBJ1-1, the V gene TRBV29-1; unclear D gene. Deletions cut 7 bases from V and 11 bases from J, with 8 bases between. From germline, CDR1 is SQVTM and CDR2 ANQGSEA. This CDR3 has 8 residues.

This clone occurred a few times. V usage is TRBV15 and J usage is TRBJ2-5; tentative D call: TRBD2 (5 bases). In germline, CDR1 is LNHNV, CDR2 YYDKDF (reference sequence). The CDR3 spans 15 residues. Trimming removed 0 bases at V and 4 bases at J, with 12 bases between. The CDR3: CATSREVAPGETQYF. The CDR3 DNA reads TGTGCCACCAGCAGAGAGGTAGCGCCGGGAGAGACCCAGTACTTC. The full variable domain, completed using reference TRBV15 and TRBJ2-5, is DAMVIQNPRYQVTQFGKPVTLSCSQTLNHNVMYWYQQKSSQAPKLLFHYYDKDFNNEADTPDNFQSRRPNTSFCFLDIRSPGLGDTAMYLCATSREVAPGETQYFGPGTRLLVL.

This clone was counted a few times. This sequence joins TRBV27 and TRBJ1-1; 7 bases are a match to TRBD1. V lost 1 base to trimming and J lost 3 bases; unmatched junction nucleotides: 2. CDR1 and CDR2 from the germline V gene are MNHEY and SMNVEV (reference sequence). This CDR3 comprises 14 residues. CDR3 residues: CASSLLDRDTEAFF. Here the CDR3 DNA reads TGTGCCAGCAGTTTATTAGACAGGGACACTGAAGCTTTCTTT.

The chain is built from TRBV6-4 and TRBJ2-6; unclear D gene. Trimming took 5 bases from V and 0 from J, leaving 11 bases between them. The CDR3 loop spans 16 amino acids. The germline V gene has CDR1 MRHNA and CDR2 SNTAGT. DNA of the CDR3: TGTGCCAGCAGTTACCCGCTGGGCTCTGGGGCCAACGTCCTGACTTTC. As protein: CASSYPLGSGANVLTF.

There are a few counts of this clone. The rearrangement uses TRBV9 and TRBJ2-1, with TRBD2 identical over 10 bases. V shed 3 bases, J shed 8 bases, and the junction held 8 bases outside the gene matches. CDR1 SGDLS and CDR2 YYNGEE come from the germline V gene. CDR3 length: 15 amino acids. This CDR3 is CASSALAGGGYEQFF. The CDR3 nucleotides are TGTGCCAGCAGCGCCTTAGCGGGAGGAGGATATGAGCAGTTCTTC.

There are a few counts of this clone. The V call is TRBV29-1, the J call TRBJ2-1; TRBD2 aligns across 8 bases. Germline V gene sequence: CDR1 SQVTM, CDR2 ANQGSEA. This CDR3 contains 13 residues. V was clipped by 2 bases and J by 9 bases; unmatched bases: 6. The DNA for the CDR3 is TGCAGCGTTGAAAGGGCCCGGGAGGGTGAGCAGTTCTTC. It is translated as CSVERAREGEQFF.

The genes are TRBV7-8 and TRBJ1-1; D gene unclear. Germline lookup yields CDR1 SGHVS and CDR2 FQNEAQ. V was trimmed by 6 bases and J by 11 bases, leaving 19 bases between them. The CDR3 spans 13 residues. CDR3 in amino acids: CASSPSWRRWAFF. The CDR3 DNA reads as TGTGCCAGCAGTCCCTCGTGGAGGCGGTGGGCTTTCTTT.

The rearrangement links TRBV7-2 to TRBJ2-5; D might be TRBD1 or TRBD2, each matching 5 bases. V was pared by 5 bases and J by 5 bases, with 15 bases between. The germline gives CDR1 SGHTA, CDR2 FQGNSA. The CDR3 runs to 14 residues. The CDR3 protein is CASSLSGTLETQYF. The CDR3 DNA sequence: TGTGCCAGCAGCCTTTCCGGGACCTTGGAGACCCAGTACTTC.

This chain uses TRBV30 with TRBJ2-1; D is unresolved. V lost 2 bases and J 9 bases, leaving 20 bases between the germline ends. This CDR3 has 15 residues. Germline-derived CDR1 and CDR2 are GTSNPN and SVGIG (reference sequence). The CDR3 protein is CAWSPSPQPGFEQFF. Here the CDR3 DNA reads TGTGCCTGGAGTCCAAGCCCACAGCCTGGGTTTGAGCAGTTCTTC.

This rearrangement joins TRBV19 to TRBJ2-1; no definite D call. Looked up from germline, CDR1 is LNHDA and CDR2 is SQIVND (reference sequence). Trimming pared 8 bases from V and 0 bases from J, leaving 14 bases between. This CDR3 contains 15 residues. The CDR3 here is CASSIRVNSYNEQFF. The DNA of the CDR3 is TGTGCCAGTTCCATCCGGGTCAACTCCTACAATGAGCAGTTCTTC.

At least ten counts were recorded for this clone. The chain combines TRBV10-2 with TRBJ1-3; the D is unclear. V was cut by 5 bases and J by 9 bases, with 14 bases left in between. Looked up from germline, CDR1 is WSHSY and CDR2 is SAAADI. CDR3 size: 13 residues. The CDR3 spells CASSQNTERTIYF. The CDR3 nucleotides read TGCGCCAGCAGTCAGAACACTGAGCGCACCATATATTTT.

This clone turned up a few times. The genes are TRBV7-9 and TRBJ2-2, with TRBD1 identical over 8 bases. The CDR3 is 16 residues long. The V gene's germline CDR1 is SEHNR and CDR2 FQNEAQ (reference sequence). V lost 5 bases, J lost 1 base, and 6 bases stayed unmatched. CDR3 sequence reads: CASSRSGTGNTGELFF. For the CDR3, the DNA is TGTGCCAGCAGCCGCTCAGGGACAGGGAACACCGGGGAGCTGTTTTTT. The variable domain in full, with the rest retrieved from reference TRBV7-9 and TRBJ2-2, is DTGVSQNPRHKITKRGQNVTFRCDPISEHNRLYWYRQTLGQGPEFLTYFQNEAQLEKSRLLSDRFSAERPKGSFSTLEIQRTEQGDSAMYLCASSRSGTGNTGELFFGEGSRLTVL.

The rearrangement links TRBV4-1 to TRBJ2-1; 11 bases match TRBD2. Trimming at V came to 1 base and at J to 9 bases, leaving 5 bases not matched to a gene. Germline values: CDR1 MGHRA, CDR2 YSYEKL. The CDR3 runs to 15 residues. As DNA, the CDR3 is TGCGCCAGCAGCCAAGCACTAGCGGGAGCGGGTGAGCAGTTCTTC. It yields the protein CASSQALAGAGEQFF.

This chain links TRBV10-3 with TRBJ1-1; possibly TRBD1 for D (5 bases). Trimming cost V 10 bases and J 4 bases, with 19 bases left between them. The CDR3 spans 14 residues. CDR1 is ENHRY and CDR2 is SYGVKD in the germline V gene. CDR3 sequence (DNA): TGTGCCACGGAGGCGAGGGACGGTAGCACTGAAGCTTTCTTT. Protein: CATEARDGSTEAFF.

The J gene is TRBJ1-2, the V gene TRBV27; 7 bases fit TRBD1. Trimming took 3 bases from V and 2 from J; bases not matched to a gene: 9. Germline-derived CDR1 and CDR2 are MNHEY and SMNVEV (reference sequence). The CDR3 length is 16 residues. CDR3 amino acids: CASSFRGQELNYGYTF. The CDR3 nucleotides read TGTGCCAGCAGTTTCCGAGGACAGGAATTAAACTATGGCTACACCTTC.

This clone has a handful of counts. Other DNA variants within this sample encode the same CDR3. The chain uses TRBV9 and TRBJ2-5; 8 bases fit TRBD2. The CDR3 contains 15 residues. Looked up from germline, CDR1 is SGDLS and CDR2 is YYNGEE. V was pared by 0 bases and J by 4 bases, with 5 bases of the junction left unmatched. CDR3 DNA sequence: TGTGCCAGCAGCGTAGGGAGCGGGAGTGGAGAGACCCAGTACTTC. Amino acid sequence: CASSVGSGSGETQYF. The whole variable domain, remainder taken from reference TRBV9 and TRBJ2-5, is DSGVTQTPKHLITATGQRVTLRCSPRSGDLSVYWYQQSLDQGLQFLIQYYNGEERAKGNILERFSAQQFPDLHSELNLSSLELGDSALYFCASSVGSGSGETQYFGPGTRLLVL.

This clone has only one observation. The chain combines TRBV29-1 with TRBJ2-1; TRBD1 matches 9 bases. Germline trimming cut 2 bases from V and 4 bases from J; bases unmatched to any gene: 9. The germline V gene encodes CDR1 SQVTM and CDR2 ANQGSEA. CDR3 length equals 16 residues. CDR3 loop: CSVEKAGTGYYNEQFF. As DNA, the CDR3 is TGCAGCGTTGAAAAAGCCGGGACAGGGTATTACAATGAGCAGTTCTTC.

This chain links TRBV29-1 with TRBJ2-3; TRBD2 agrees at 9 bases. J gave up 5 bases and V 5 bases, and 5 bases lay outside the gene matches. This CDR3 has 13 amino acids. Germline-derived CDR1 and CDR2 are SQVTM and ANQGSEA. CDR3 coding DNA: TGCAGCGTTTTAGCGGGAGTCAGAGATACGCAGTATTTT. It encodes CSVLAGVRDTQYF.

The table lists this clone with a few counts. V usage is TRBV29-1 and J usage is TRBJ2-1; tentatively, D is TRBD2 (6 bases). Trimming left V 7 bases short and J 7 bases short, with 14 bases between. The CDR3 has 12 residues. The V gene's germline CDR1 is SQVTM and CDR2 ANQGSEA. CDR3 in DNA: TGCAGCGAGATCGGGACTGTAAATGAGCAGTTCTTC. It yields the protein CSEIGTVNEQFF.

This chain links TRBV6-5 with TRBJ2-1; weak D call: TRBD2 (5 bases). V was trimmed by 5 bases and J by 10 bases, leaving 12 bases between them. Germline V lookup: CDR1 MNHEY, CDR2 SVGAGI. This CDR3 has 12 amino acids. CDR3 loop: CASSTGVTEQFF. CDR3 nucleotides: TGTGCCAGCAGTACCGGGGTGACCGAGCAGTTCTTC.

In this sample, this clone turned up a few times. The gene calls are TRBV4-1 and TRBJ2-4; no firm D call. The germline V gene has CDR1 MGHRA and CDR2 YSYEKL. The CDR3 loop spans 13 amino acids. V lost 4 bases to trimming and J lost 12 bases, with 16 bases between them. As DNA, the CDR3 is TGCGCCAGCAGCCCCCAAGAGGCCCAATATCAGTACTTC. Translation: CASSPQEAQYQYF.

This clone showed up just a few times. The chain couples TRBV6-1 to TRBJ2-6, with a weak D call TRBD2 (5 bases). Looked up from germline, CDR1 is MNHNS and CDR2 is SASEGT. V was shortened by 1 base and J by 4 bases, with 11 bases between the two germline ends. The CDR3 loop spans 16 amino acids. The CDR3 spells CASSEEEAGGANVLTF. The CDR3 coding sequence is TGTGCCAGCAGTGAAGAGGAGGCTGGGGGGGCCAACGTCCTGACTTTC.

There are a few counts of this clone. The chain combines TRBV9 with TRBJ1-2; D is unclear. Germline values: CDR1 SGDLS, CDR2 YYNGEE. V dropped 0 bases and J dropped 2 bases, with 5 bases sitting between them. The CDR3 runs 13 residues. CDR3 sequence reads: CASSVGGNYGYTF. The DNA for the CDR3 is TGTGCCAGCAGCGTAGGCGGGAACTATGGCTACACCTTC.